This T cell receptor beta chain originates from a study of graft-versus-host responses after intestinal transplantation. Study-wide background: All recipients got anti-thymocyte globulin induction, then tacrolimus and steroids for 2 to 4 years. Findings of the study overall: In patients with graft-donor T cell macrochimerism, allograft graft-versus-host to host-versus-graft clonal ratios were high.

TCRdb keeps only in-frame clones here, not all; method: immunoSEQ multiplex PCR. The sample has around 20,000 clones; about nine tenths are singletons. The germline CDR1 and CDR2 sequences are MNHNY and SVGAGI (reference sequence). The CDR3 runs to 13 residues. V lost 7 bases, J lost 4 bases, and 10 bases lay in between. With respect to this clone: The target antigen is unknown.

Material: PBMCs, obtained approximately 370 days after transplant. The TCR comes from a human patient who received an intestinal transplant, so some T cells may come from the graft donor. The chain has TRBV6-6 and TRBJ2-2, with D tentatively TRBD1 (6 bases). CDR3 nucleotides: TGTGCCAGCAAGACAGGTGGCACCGGGGAGCTGTTTTTT. Translating gives CASKTGGTGELFF.